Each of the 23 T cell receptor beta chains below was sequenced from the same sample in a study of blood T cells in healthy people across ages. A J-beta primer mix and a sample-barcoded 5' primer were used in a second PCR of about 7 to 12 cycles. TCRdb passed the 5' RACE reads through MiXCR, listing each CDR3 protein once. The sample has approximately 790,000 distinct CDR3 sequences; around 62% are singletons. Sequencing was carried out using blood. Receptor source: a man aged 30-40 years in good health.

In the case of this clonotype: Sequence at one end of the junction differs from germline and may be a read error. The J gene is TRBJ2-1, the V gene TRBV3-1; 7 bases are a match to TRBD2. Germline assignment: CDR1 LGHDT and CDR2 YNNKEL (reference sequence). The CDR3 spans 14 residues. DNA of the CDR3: TGTGCCAGCGGCCACAACGGGGGGTCCAATGAGCAGTTCTTC. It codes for CASGHNGGSNEQFF.

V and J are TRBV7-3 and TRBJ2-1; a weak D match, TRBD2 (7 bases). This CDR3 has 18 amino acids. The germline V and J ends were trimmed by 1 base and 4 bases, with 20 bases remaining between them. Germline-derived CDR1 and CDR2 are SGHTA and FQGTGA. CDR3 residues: CASSLKGGLADLYNEQFF. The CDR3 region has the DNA TGTGCCAGCAGCTTAAAAGGGGGGCTAGCGGACTTATACAATGAGCAGTTCTTC.

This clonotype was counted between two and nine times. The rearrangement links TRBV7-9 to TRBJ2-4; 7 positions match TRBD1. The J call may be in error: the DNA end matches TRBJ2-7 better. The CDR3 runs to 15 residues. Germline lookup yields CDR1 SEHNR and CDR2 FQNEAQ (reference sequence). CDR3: CASSRDRDNPYEQYF. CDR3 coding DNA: TGTGCCAGCAGCCGAGACAGGGACAATCCCTACGAGCAGTACTTC.

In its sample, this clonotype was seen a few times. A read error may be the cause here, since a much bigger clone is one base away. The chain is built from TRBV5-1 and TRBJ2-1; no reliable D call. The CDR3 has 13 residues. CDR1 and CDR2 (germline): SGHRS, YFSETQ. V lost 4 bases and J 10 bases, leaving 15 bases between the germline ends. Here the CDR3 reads CASSVGPAQEQFF. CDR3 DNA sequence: TGCGCCAGCAGCGTGGGTCCAGCTCAAGAGCAGTTCTTC.

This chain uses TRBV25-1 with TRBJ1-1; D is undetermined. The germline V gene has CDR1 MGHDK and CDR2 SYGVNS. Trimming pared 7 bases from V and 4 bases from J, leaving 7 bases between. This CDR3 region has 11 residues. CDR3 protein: CASTSGTEAFF. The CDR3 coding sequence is TGTGCCAGCACCTCGGGCACTGAAGCTTTCTTT. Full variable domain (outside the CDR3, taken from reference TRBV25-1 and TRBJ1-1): EADIYQTPRYLVIGTGKKITLECSQTMGHDKMYWYQQDPGMELHLIHYSYGVNSTEKGDLSSESTVSRIRTEHFPLTLESARPSHTSQYLCASTSGTEAFFGQGTRLTVV.

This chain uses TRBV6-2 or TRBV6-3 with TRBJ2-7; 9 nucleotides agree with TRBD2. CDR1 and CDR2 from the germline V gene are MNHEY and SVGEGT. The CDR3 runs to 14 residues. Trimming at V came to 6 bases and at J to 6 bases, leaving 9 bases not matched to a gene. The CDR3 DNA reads TGTGCCAGCAGCCGTAGCGGGAGTCTAGGCGAGCAGTACTTC. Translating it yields CASSRSGSLGEQYF.

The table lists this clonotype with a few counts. CDR3 DNA sequence: TGCGCCAGCAGCCCACGGACAGGAGTACATGAGCAGTTCTTC. This encodes CASSPRTGVHEQFF. The V call is TRBV4-3, the J call TRBJ2-1; 7 nucleotides agree with TRBD1. Per germline, CDR1 LGHNA and CDR2 YSLEER. CDR3 length equals 14 residues. With V trimmed by 4 bases and J by 8 bases, 8 bases remained unmatched.

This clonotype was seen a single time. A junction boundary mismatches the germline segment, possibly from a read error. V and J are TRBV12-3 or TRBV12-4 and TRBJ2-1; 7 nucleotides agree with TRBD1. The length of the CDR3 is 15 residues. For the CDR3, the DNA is TGCGCCAGCTCCCAAAGGGACAGCTCCTACAATGAGCAGTTCTTC. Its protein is CASSQRDSSYNEQFF.

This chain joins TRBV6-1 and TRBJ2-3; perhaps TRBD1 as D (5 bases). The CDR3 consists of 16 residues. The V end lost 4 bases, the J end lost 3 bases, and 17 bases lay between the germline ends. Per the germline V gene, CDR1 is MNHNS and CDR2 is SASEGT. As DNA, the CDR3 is TGTGCCAGCAGTGGGGGCGGCTGGGGAACGACAGATACGCAGTATTTT. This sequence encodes CASSGGGWGTTDTQYF.

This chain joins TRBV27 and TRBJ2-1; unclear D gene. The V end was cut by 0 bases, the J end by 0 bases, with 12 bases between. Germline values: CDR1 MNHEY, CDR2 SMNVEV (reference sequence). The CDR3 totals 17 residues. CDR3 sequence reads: CASSLSGQLSSYNEQFF. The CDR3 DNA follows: TGTGCCAGCAGTTTATCTGGGCAGCTGAGCTCCTACAATGAGCAGTTCTTC.

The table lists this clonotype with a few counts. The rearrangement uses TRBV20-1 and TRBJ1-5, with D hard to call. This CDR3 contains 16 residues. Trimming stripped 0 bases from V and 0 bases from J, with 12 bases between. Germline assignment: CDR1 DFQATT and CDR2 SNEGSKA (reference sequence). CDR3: CSARDQALYSNQPQHF. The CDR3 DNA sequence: TGCAGTGCTAGAGATCAGGCACTTTATAGCAATCAGCCCCAGCATTTT.

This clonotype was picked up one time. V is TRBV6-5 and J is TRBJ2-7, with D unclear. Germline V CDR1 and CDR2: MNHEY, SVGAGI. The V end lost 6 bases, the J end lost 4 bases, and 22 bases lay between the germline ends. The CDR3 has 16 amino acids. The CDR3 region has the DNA TGTGCCAGCAGCAGAGAGATGACCGGCTCATGGTACGAGCAGTACTTC. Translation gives CASSREMTGSWYEQYF.

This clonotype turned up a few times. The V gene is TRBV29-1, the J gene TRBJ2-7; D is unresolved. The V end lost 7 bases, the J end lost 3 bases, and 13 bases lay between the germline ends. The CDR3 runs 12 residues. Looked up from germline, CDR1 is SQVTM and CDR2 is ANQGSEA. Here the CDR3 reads CSASWGYYEQYF. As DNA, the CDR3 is TGCAGCGCTTCCTGGGGATACTACGAGCAGTACTTC.

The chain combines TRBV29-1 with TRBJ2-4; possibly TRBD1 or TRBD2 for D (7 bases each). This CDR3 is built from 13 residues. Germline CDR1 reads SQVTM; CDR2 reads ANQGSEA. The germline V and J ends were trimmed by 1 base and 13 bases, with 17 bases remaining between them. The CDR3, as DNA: TGCAGCGTTGAAGGACCGACAGGGCGGGAGCAGTACTTC. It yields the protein CSVEGPTGREQYF.

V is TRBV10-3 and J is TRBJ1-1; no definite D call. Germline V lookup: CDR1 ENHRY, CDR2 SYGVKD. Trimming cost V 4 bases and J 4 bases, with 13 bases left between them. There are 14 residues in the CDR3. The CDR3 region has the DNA TGTGCCATCAGTGGATCCCTGAGGGTCACTGAAGCTTTCTTT. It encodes CAISGSLRVTEAFF.

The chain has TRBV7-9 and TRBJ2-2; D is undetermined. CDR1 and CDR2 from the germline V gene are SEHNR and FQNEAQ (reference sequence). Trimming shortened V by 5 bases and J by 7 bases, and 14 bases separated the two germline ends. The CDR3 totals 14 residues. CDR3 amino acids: CASSPSRWVGELFF. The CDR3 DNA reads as TGTGCCAGCAGCCCCTCAAGATGGGTCGGGGAGCTGTTTTTT.

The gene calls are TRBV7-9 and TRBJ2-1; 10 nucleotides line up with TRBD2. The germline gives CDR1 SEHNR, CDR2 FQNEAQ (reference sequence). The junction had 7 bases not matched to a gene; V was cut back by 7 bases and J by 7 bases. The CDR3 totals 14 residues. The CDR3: CASTIAGGNNEQFF. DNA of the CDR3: TGTGCCAGCACCATAGCGGGGGGAAATAATGAGCAGTTCTTC.

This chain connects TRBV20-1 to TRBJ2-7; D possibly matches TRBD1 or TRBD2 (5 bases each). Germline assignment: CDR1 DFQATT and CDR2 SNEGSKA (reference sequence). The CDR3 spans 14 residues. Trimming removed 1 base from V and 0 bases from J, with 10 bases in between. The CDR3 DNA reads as TGCAGTGCTAGAGTGGGGGATAGCTCCTACGAGCAGTACTTC. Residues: CSARVGDSSYEQYF.

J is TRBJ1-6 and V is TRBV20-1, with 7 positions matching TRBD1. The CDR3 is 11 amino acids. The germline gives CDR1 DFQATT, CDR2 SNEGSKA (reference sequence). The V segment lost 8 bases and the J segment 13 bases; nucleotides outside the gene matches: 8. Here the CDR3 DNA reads TGCAGTTACAGGGGAGGATCGCCCCTCCACTTT. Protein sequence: CSYRGGSPLHF.

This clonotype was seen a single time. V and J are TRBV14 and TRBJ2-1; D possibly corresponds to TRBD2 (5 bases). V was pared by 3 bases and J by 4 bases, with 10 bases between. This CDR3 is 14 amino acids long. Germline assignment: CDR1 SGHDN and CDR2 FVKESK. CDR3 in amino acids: CASSQRVTYNEQFF. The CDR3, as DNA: TGTGCCAGCAGCCAGAGGGTCACGTACAATGAGCAGTTCTTC.

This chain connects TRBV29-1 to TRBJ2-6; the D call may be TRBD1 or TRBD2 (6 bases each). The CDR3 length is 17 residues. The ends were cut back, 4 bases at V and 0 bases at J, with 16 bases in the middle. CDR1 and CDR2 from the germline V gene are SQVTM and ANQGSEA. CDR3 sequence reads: CSVGGGTQISGANVLTF. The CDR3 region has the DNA TGCAGCGTTGGAGGGGGGACCCAAATCTCTGGGGCCAACGTCCTGACTTTC.

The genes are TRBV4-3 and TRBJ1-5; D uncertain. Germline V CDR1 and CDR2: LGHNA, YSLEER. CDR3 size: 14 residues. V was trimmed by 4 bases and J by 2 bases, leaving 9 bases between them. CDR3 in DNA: TGCGCCAGCAGCCCCCGCCGGGGCAATCAGCCCCAGCATTTT. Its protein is CASSPRRGNQPQHF.

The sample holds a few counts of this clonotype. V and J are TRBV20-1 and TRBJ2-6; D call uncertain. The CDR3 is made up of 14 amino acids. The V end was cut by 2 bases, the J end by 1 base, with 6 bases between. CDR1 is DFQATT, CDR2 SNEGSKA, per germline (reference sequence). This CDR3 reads CSARTQSGANVLTF. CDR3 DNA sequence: TGCAGTGCTAGAACTCAGTCTGGGGCCAACGTCCTGACTTTC.